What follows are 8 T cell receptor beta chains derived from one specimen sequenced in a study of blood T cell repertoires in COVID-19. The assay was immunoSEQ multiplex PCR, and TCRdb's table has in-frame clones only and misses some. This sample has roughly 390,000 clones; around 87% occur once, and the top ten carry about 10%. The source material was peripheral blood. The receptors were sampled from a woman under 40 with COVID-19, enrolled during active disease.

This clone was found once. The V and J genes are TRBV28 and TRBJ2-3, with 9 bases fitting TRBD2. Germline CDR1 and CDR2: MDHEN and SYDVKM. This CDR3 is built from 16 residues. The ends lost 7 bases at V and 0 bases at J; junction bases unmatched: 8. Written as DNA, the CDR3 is TGTGCCAGCAAGGGCGGGAGGGGGAGGAGCACAGATACGCAGTATTTT. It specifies CASKGGRGRSTDTQYF.

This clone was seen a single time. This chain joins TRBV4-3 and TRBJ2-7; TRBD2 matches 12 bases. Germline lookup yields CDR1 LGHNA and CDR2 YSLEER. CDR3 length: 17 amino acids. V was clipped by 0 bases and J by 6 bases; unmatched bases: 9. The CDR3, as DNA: TGCGCCAGCAGCCAAGATCCCTCTAGCGGGAGGGCAGGCGAGCAGTACTTC. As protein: CASSQDPSSGRAGEQYF.

CDR3 protein: CASSPWTGASGSMETQYF. DNA for the CDR3: TGTGCCAGCAGTCCCTGGACAGGGGCGAGCGGGAGTATGGAGACCCAGTACTTC. The chain couples TRBV28 to TRBJ2-5; weak D call: TRBD1 (9 bases). Trimming left V 5 bases short and J 5 bases short, with 27 bases between. The germline V gene encodes CDR1 MDHEN and CDR2 SYDVKM. The CDR3 extends over 18 amino acids.

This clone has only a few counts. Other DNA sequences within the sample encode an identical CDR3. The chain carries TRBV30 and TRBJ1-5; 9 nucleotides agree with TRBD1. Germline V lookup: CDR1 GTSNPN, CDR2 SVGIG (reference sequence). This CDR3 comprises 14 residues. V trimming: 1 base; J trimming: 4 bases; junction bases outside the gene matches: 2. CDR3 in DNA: TGTGCCTGGAGTGCAGGACAGGGGAATCAGCCCCAGCATTTT. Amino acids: CAWSAGQGNQPQHF.

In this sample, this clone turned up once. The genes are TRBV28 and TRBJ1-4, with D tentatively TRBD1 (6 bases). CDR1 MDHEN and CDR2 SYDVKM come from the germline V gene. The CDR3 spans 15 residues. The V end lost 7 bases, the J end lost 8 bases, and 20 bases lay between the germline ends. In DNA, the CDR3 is TGTGCCAGCACCCATCCAGGGGAGGGGGGGGAAAAACTGTTTTTT. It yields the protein CASTHPGEGGEKLFF.

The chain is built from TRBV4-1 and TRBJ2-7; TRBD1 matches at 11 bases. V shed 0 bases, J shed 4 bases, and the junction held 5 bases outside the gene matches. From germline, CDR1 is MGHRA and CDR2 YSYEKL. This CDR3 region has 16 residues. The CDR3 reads CASSQDGTGGLYEQYF. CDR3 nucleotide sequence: TGCGCCAGCAGCCAAGACGGGACAGGGGGTTTATACGAGCAGTACTTC.

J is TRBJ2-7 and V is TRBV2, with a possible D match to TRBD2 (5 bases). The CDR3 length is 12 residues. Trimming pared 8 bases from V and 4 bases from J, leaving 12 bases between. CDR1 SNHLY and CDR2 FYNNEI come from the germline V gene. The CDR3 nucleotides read TGTGCCAGCCTTACTAGTTCGTACGAGCAGTACTTC. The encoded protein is CASLTSSYEQYF.

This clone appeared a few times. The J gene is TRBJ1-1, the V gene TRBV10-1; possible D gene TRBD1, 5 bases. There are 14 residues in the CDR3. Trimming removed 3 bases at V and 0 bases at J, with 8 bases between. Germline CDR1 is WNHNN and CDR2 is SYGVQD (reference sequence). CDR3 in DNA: TGCGCCAGCAGTGAAAAGGGGATGAACACTGAAGCTTTCTTT. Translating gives CASSEKGMNTEAFF.